This TCR beta chain was retrieved from a study of T cell repertoires in cytomegalovirus infection. Study-level points and caveats: There were carriers of CMV plus the relevant HLA, and cumulative public TCR beta family frequency identified them. There were HLA-C-restricted CMV-specific TCR beta clonotypes dominating the ex vivo response.

TCRdb recomputed calls from the reads with MiXCR, one row per CDR3 protein. The sample has about 740,000 distinct CDR3 sequences, around 35% seen once. There are a few counts of this clonotype. What it recognizes is unknown. The material sequenced was cultured PBMCs, taken from culture after CMV antigen stimulation. The TCR originated in a human donor in good health (CMV status not recorded). Some clones in this sample may be carry-over from other donors' samples.

Here the CDR3 reads CASSPDFSYEQYF. The DNA of the CDR3 is TGTGCCAGCAGTCCGGACTTCTCCTACGAGCAGTACTTC. This chain links TRBV6-2 or TRBV6-3 with TRBJ2-7, with D perhaps TRBD2 (5 bases). The V and J ends lost 5 bases and 0 bases respectively, with 8 bases between them. CDR3 length: 13 amino acids. Germline loops: CDR1 MNHEY, CDR2 SVGEGT.